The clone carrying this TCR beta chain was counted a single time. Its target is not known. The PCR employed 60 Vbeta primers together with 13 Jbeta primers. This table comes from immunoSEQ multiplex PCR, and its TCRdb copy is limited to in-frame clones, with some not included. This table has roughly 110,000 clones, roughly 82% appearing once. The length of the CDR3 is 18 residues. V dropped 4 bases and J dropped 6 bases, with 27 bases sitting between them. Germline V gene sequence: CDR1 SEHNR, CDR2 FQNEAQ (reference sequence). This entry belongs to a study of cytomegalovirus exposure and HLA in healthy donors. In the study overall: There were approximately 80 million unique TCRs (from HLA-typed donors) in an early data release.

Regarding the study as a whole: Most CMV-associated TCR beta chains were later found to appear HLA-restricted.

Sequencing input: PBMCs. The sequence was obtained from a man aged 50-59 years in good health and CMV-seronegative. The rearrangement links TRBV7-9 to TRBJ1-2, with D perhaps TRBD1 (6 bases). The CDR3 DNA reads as TGTGCCAGCAGCTCCACCCTGAGGGACACTCCCCGGGGTGATGGCTACACCTTC. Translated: CASSSTLRDTPRGDGYTF.